This T cell receptor beta chain was recorded in a study of blood T cell repertoires in COVID-19 (TCRdb year 2020). Concerning the study at large: Collaborator samples came from the United States, Italy and Spain and covered acute and convalescent phases of COVID-19. The prospective study material was composed of cDNA or gDNA derived from T cells, B-cell-depleted T cells, or PBMCs. Deeply sampled blood TCRbeta repertoires from subjects exposed to, actively infected with, or recovered from COVID-19 were included in the dataset. The repertoires were released in a freely available public database meant as a resource for research on the immune response to SARS-CoV-2. Samples came from the ongoing ImmuneRACE study (first 160 participants) plus 1,254 subjects from 6 global collaborators. The sample metadata nearly always contained a de-identified subject ID, COVID-19 status, age in years and sex. Where HLA class I and class II types were available, the types were taken from metadata supplied by the sample provider, not from assay-based typing.

As for this clone: This receptor's antigen is unknown. No base qualities exist here, and no much larger clone lies one base off it.

Results the study describes overall, beyond this receptor: The amount of clinical and demographic metadata varied by source and participant and was provided uncurated.

TCRbeta CDR3 regions were amplified from genomic DNA by means of the immunoSEQ Assay, a bias-controlled multiplex PCR. On the study's bioinformatics: The number of nucleated cells in each sample was estimated by amplification of reference gene primers within the assay. To quantify the absolute abundance of each unique TCRbeta CDR3 rearrangement, sequence reads were collapsed and filtered. For each sample, productive Simpson clonality was calculated as the square root of Simpson's diversity index across productive rearrangements. Drawn from immuneACCESS, this table holds only the in-frame rearrangements with V and J called that TCRdb kept. Clones are partly lost; checked studies trace under half to an unresolved V gene and leave the rest unexplained. V and J calls and clone size are copied from that table; D and trimming were computed from the DNA. The sample table records approximately 200,000 clones; roughly 77% of these occur just once. The ten largest clones take up around 9.2% of the sample.

Unmatched junction bases come to 6, with V trimmed by 6 bases and J by 9 bases. From cysteine to phenylalanine, the CDR3 is 13 amino acids long. Just the 39-base CDR3 DNA is kept, in frame starting at base 1. Participants in the prospective study were enrolled through a virtual design, were aged roughly 18 to 95 years, and lived in 24 United States geographic areas. In the prospective study, cohorts were assigned on the basis of participant-reported clinical history obtained from a screening survey and a study questionnaire. Recovered participants in ImmuneRACE Cohort 3 were defined by two consecutive negative NP/OP PCR tests, clearance by a healthcare professional, or resolution of symptoms. In the prospective study, mobile phlebotomists collected whole blood, serum and a nasopharyngeal or oropharyngeal swab from each participant. Prospective study participants could optionally give additional blood draws and questionnaires over an approximately two-month period. Prospective study blood samples were shipped either frozen or at room temperature before DNA extraction.

This receptor was obtained from a man aged 40-49 years who had recovered from COVID-19. Sequencing was performed on PBMCs or T cells enriched from blood (not recorded which). Recombination linked TRBV12-3 or TRBV12-4 to TRBJ2-2, with 8 junctional bases fitting TRBD1. The DNA sequence follows: TGTGCCAGCAGACTGACAGGGGTCAGGGAGCTGTTTTTT. Translated, this is CASRLTGVRELFF.